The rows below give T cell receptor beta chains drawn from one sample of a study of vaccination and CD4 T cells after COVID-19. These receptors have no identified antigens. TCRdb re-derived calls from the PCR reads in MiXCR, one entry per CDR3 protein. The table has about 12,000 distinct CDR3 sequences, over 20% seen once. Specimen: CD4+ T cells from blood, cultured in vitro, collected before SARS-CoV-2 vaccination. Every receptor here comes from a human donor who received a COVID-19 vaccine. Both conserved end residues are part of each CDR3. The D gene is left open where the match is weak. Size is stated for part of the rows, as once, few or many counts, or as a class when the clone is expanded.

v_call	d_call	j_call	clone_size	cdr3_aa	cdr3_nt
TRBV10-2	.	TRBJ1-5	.	CASSESTGFSNQPQHF	TGCGCCAGCAGTGAGTCCACAGGTTTTAGCAATCAGCCCCAGCATTTT
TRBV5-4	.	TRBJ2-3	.	CASSLERITDTQYF	TGTGCCAGCAGCTTAGAGCGGATCACAGATACGCAGTATTTT
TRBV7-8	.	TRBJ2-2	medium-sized	CASTRLLGELFF	TGTGCCAGCACCCGTCTACTGGGGGAGCTGTTTTTT
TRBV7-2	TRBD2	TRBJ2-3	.	CASSLAGLAGDEQYF	TGTGCCAGCAGCTTAGCAGGTCTAGCGGGGGACGAGCAGTATTTT
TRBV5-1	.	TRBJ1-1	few	CASGDTGNTEAFF	TGCGCCAGCGGGGATACCGGGAACACTGAAGCTTTCTTT
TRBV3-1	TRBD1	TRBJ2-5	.	CASPSPGTEETQYF	TGTGCCAGCCCTTCGCCCGGGACAGAAGAGACCCAGTACTTC
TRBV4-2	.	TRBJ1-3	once	CASSHEDFLSSGNTIYF	TGTGCCAGCAGCCACGAAGACTTCCTGAGCTCTGGAAACACCATATATTTT
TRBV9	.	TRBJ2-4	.	CASSVGAGTNRAKNIQYF	TGTGCCAGCAGCGTGGGAGCTGGAACGAATCGTGCCAAAAACATTCAGTACTTC
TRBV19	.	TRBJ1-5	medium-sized	CAPTGAGSRIGNQPQHF	TGTGCCCCGACCGGGGCAGGAAGTCGAATAGGCAATCAGCCCCAGCATTTT
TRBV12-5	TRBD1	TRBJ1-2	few	CASGLPLLQGKREDGYTF	TGTGCTAGTGGTTTGCCCCTTCTACAGGGGAAAAGGGAGGATGGCTACACCTTC
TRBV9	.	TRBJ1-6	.	CASSVSIPYNSPLHF	TGTGCCAGCAGCGTGTCCATACCCTATAATTCACCCCTCCACTTT
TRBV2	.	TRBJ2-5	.	CASSDRDMGKETQYF	TGTGCCAGCAGTGACCGGGACATGGGTAAAGAGACCCAGTACTTC
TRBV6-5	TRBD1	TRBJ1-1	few	CASSYPGQGGNTEAFF	TGTGCCAGCAGTTACCCGGGACAGGGGGGAAACACTGAAGCTTTCTTT
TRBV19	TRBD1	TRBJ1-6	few	CASSINRDRSSYNSPLHF	TGTGCCAGTAGTATAAATCGGGACAGGAGCTCCTATAATTCACCCCTCCACTTT
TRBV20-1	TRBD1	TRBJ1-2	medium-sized	CSARPLQGRGGYTF	TGCAGTGCTAGACCGCTACAGGGGCGTGGGGGCTACACCTTC
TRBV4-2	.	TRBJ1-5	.	CASSQVAGSNQPQHF	TGTGCCAGCAGCCAAGTAGCAGGGAGCAATCAGCCCCAGCATTTT
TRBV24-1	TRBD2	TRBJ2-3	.	CATSDFLLAGGTDTQYF	TGTGCCACCAGTGATTTTTTACTAGCGGGGGGGACAGATACGCAGTATTTT
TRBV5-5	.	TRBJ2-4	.	CASSTDPLDTGVVIQYF	TGTGCCAGCAGCACGGACCCGCTGGACACCGGGGTAGTCATTCAGTACTTC
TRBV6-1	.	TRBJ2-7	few	CASTLGGRRSYEQYF	TGTGCCAGCACCCTAGGGGGGCGCAGGTCCTACGAGCAGTACTTC
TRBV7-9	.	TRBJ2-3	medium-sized	CASSLGAGIYTTDTQYF	TGTGCCAGCAGCTTAGGGGCGGGTATTTACACGACAGATACGCAGTATTTT
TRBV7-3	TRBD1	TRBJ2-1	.	CASSHTGGNNEQFF	TGTGCCAGCAGCCATACAGGGGGCAACAATGAGCAGTTCTTC
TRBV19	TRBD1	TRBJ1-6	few	CATRQGASPLHF	TGTGCCACCCGACAGGGGGCTTCACCCCTCCACTTT
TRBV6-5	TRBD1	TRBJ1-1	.	CASRYTGGPEAFF	TGTGCCAGCAGGTACACAGGGGGCCCTGAAGCTTTCTTT
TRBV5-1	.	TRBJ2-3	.	CASSLDASPDTQYF	TGCGCCAGCAGCTTGGATGCTAGCCCAGATACGCAGTATTTT
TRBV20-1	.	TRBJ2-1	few	CSATKASRRDEQFF	TGCAGTGCAACCAAAGCTAGTCGCCGGGATGAGCAGTTCTTC
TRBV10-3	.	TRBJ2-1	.	CAISKADSYNEQFF	TGTGCCATCAGTAAAGCCGACAGCTACAATGAGCAGTTCTTC
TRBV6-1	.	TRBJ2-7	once	CASSEAFGGGWTYEQYF	TGTGCCAGCAGTGAAGCTTTTGGTGGGGGCTGGACCTACGAGCAGTACTTC
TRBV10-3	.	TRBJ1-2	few	CAISELSAGLTPYGYTF	TGTGCCATCAGTGAGCTAAGTGCAGGCCTCACGCCCTATGGCTACACCTTC
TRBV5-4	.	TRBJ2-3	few	CASSLVRTDTQYF	TGTGCCAGCAGCTTGGTTCGCACAGATACGCAGTATTTT
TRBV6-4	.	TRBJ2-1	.	CASSLDVGNEQFF	TGTGCCAGCAGTCTAGACGTGGGTAATGAGCAGTTCTTC
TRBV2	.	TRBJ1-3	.	CASSEAFGGRTGNTIYF	TGTGCCAGCAGTGAAGCCTTCGGGGGACGAACTGGAAACACCATATATTTT
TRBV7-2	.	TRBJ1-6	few	CASSLGQPNSPLHF	TGTGCCAGCAGCCTCGGACAGCCCAATTCACCCCTCCACTTT
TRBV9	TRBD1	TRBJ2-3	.	CASSFGTATDTQYF	TGTGCCAGCAGCTTTGGGACAGCCACAGATACGCAGTATTTT
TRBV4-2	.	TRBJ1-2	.	CASSPGQDGYTF	TGTGCCAGCAGCCCAGGGCAGGATGGCTACACCTTC
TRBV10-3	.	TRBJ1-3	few	CAISYRDMSGNTIYF	TGTGCCATCAGCTACAGGGATATGTCTGGAAACACCATATATTTT
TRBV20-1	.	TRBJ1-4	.	CSARDPLTENNEKLFF	TGCAGTGCTAGAGACCCCCTTACAGAGAATAATGAAAAACTGTTTTTT
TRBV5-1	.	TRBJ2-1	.	CASSSRGKVFSYNEQFF	TGCGCCAGCAGCTCGAGGGGTAAGGTGTTCTCCTACAATGAGCAGTTCTTC
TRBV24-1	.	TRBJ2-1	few	CATSSLGSYNEQFF	TGTGCCACCTCGAGTTTAGGCTCCTACAATGAGCAGTTCTTC
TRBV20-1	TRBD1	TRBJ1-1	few	CSALGGQGLTEAFF	TGCAGTGCCCTGGGTGGACAGGGGCTCACTGAAGCTTTCTTT